This entry lists 32 T cell receptor beta chains sequenced from one sample in a study of T cell responses to AZD1222 COVID-19 vaccine. TCRdb's table, derived via immunoSEQ multiplex PCR, lists solely in-frame clones and lacks some. The sample lists 180,000 or so clones, around 93% occurring once. The input for sequencing was peripheral blood, taken 28 days after the second AZD1222 dose. The source of these receptors is an adult who received the AZD1222 COVID-19 vaccine.

The chain employs TRBV7-2 and TRBJ2-3; D could derive from TRBD1 or TRBD2 (5 bases each). CDR1 and CDR2 (germline): SGHTA, FQGNSA. This CDR3 spans 15 amino acids. The V gene lost 3 bases and the J gene lost 2 bases, with 12 bases spanning the gap. The CDR3 DNA reads TGTGCCAGCAGCTTGAACCGGGGCCTCACAGATACGCAGTATTTT. Its translation is CASSLNRGLTDTQYF. Filled out from reference TRBV7-2 and TRBJ2-3, the complete variable domain reads GAGVSQSPSNKVTEKGKDVELRCDPISGHTALYWYRQSLGQGLEFLIYFQGNSAPDKSGLPSDRFSAERTGGSVSTLTIQRTQQEDSAVYLCASSLNRGLTDTQYFGPGTRLTVL.

The rearrangement links TRBV19 to TRBJ2-1, with D perhaps assigned TRBD1 or TRBD2 (5 bases each). Germline values: CDR1 LNHDA, CDR2 SQIVND (reference sequence). Trimming shortened V by 1 base and J by 0 bases, and 7 bases separated the two germline ends. The length of the CDR3 is 15 residues. The CDR3 DNA reads as TGTGCCAGTAGTATAGCGGGGCACTCCTACAATGAGCAGTTCTTC. This encodes CASSIAGHSYNEQFF.

The chain employs TRBV6-5 and TRBJ2-5; 7 nucleotides agree with TRBD1. The CDR3 runs to 14 residues. Unmatched junction bases numbered 2, after V lost 0 bases and J lost 4 bases. The germline gives CDR1 MNHEY, CDR2 SVGAGI. CDR3 DNA sequence: TGTGCCAGCAGTTACTCGACAGGGCCAGAGACCCAGTACTTC. Translated, it gives CASSYSTGPETQYF.

The chain links TRBV14 to TRBJ1-3; TRBD1 is a possible D gene (5 bases). Germline assignment: CDR1 SGHDN and CDR2 FVKESK. V was trimmed by 4 bases and J by 0 bases, leaving 16 bases between them. This CDR3 region has 17 residues. CDR3 sequence: CASSLTTGTSSGNTIYF. The CDR3 bases are TGTGCCAGCAGCCTTACAACAGGAACGAGCTCTGGAAACACCATATATTTT. The full variable domain, with the rest looked up from reference TRBV14 and TRBJ1-3, is EAGVTQFPSHSVIEKGQTVTLRCDPISGHDNLYWYRRVMGKEIKFLLHFVKESKQDESGMPNNRFLAERTGGTYSTLKVQPAELEDSGVYFCASSLTTGTSSGNTIYFGEGSWLTVV.

The chain recombines TRBV28 with TRBJ1-4, with 8 bases matching TRBD1. This CDR3 contains 15 residues. CDR1 is MDHEN, CDR2 SYDVKM, per germline. Trimming at V came to 5 bases and at J to 3 bases, leaving 5 bases not matched to a gene. CDR3 sequence (DNA): TGTGCCAGCAGTCTCCAGGGGGCGGCTAATGAAAAACTGTTTTTT. Its translation: CASSLQGAANEKLFF.

CDR3 loop: CASSLGIVNEKLFF. Here the CDR3 DNA reads TGTGCCAGCAGCTTGGGGATCGTGAATGAAAAACTGTTTTTT. The chain has TRBV5-8 and TRBJ1-4; D ambiguous. The V gene lost 0 bases and the J gene lost 5 bases, with 8 bases spanning the gap. CDR3 length: 14 residues. Per the germline V gene, CDR1 is SGHTS and CDR2 is YDEGEE.

The V and J genes are TRBV3-1 (or the pseudogene TRBV3-2) and TRBJ1-6; D remains ambiguous. The CDR3 totals 10 residues. Germline CDR1 LGHDT, CDR2 YNNKEL (reference sequence). The CDR3 loop reads CGLPNSPLHF. DNA for the CDR3: TGTGGGCTTCCTAATTCACCCCTCCACTTT.

This chain uses TRBV12-3 or TRBV12-4 with TRBJ1-1, with D uncertain. The ends were cut back, 6 bases at V and 4 bases at J, with 9 bases in the middle. CDR3 length equals 12 residues. This chain's CDR3 is CASRTSSTEAFF. CDR3 coding DNA: TGTGCCAGCAGGACTAGCAGCACTGAAGCTTTCTTT.

The chain has TRBV12-3 or TRBV12-4 and TRBJ1-6; a possible D gene is TRBD1 (6 bases). Between the trimmed V and J ends, which lost 2 bases and 9 bases, there was a span of 8 bases. This CDR3 spans 13 amino acids. Here the CDR3 reads CASSLRGISPLHF. DNA of the CDR3: TGTGCCAGCAGTTTAAGGGGGATTTCACCCCTCCACTTT.

The rearrangement joins TRBV5-6 to TRBJ2-5; D unresolved. Deletions cut 4 bases from V and 5 bases from J, with 21 bases between. CDR1 and CDR2 from the germline V gene are SGHDT and YYEEEE. The CDR3 is made up of 16 amino acids. The CDR3 loop is CASSLPVLARPETQYF. The CDR3 region has the DNA TGTGCCAGCAGCCTCCCGGTCTTGGCCCGTCCTGAGACCCAGTACTTC.

The CDR3 DNA reads as TGTGCCAGCTCACCCGGGACAGGGAAGGACGAGCAGTACTTC. This gives the protein CASSPGTGKDEQYF. This rearrangement joins TRBV18 to TRBJ2-7, with 9 bases lining up with TRBD1. From germline, CDR1 is KGHSH and CDR2 LQKENI. This CDR3 has 14 residues. The V and J ends lost 3 bases and 5 bases, in that order; junction bases with no gene match: 5.

The rearrangement uses TRBV24-1 and TRBJ2-1, with D possibly TRBD2 on 6 matching bases. Trimming cost V 1 base and J 7 bases, with 10 bases left between them. CDR1 KGHDR and CDR2 SFDVKD come from the germline V gene. The CDR3 consists of 14 residues. The CDR3 sequence: CATSDFKAGNEQFF. The CDR3 DNA sequence: TGTGCCACCAGTGATTTCAAGGCGGGGAATGAGCAGTTCTTC.

This clone was seen just once. The V and J genes are TRBV18 and TRBJ1-1, with D tentatively TRBD1 (6 bases). The CDR3 is made up of 14 amino acids. The germline V and J ends were trimmed by 5 bases and 10 bases, with 20 bases remaining between them. Germline V gives CDR1 KGHSH, CDR2 LQKENI. CDR3 in amino acids: CASSVGQQKWGAFF. In nucleotides, the CDR3 is TGTGCCAGCTCAGTTGGACAGCAAAAATGGGGAGCTTTCTTT.

The V and J genes are TRBV12-5 and TRBJ2-3, with TRBD2 matching over 12 bases. V lost 0 bases, J lost 4 bases, and 8 bases stayed unmatched. CDR1 is LGHNT and CDR2 is FRNRAP in the germline V gene. The CDR3 is 18 residues long. The CDR3 DNA is TGTGCTAGTGGTTTGGTACTCGGACTAGCGGGGAGGCCAGATACGCAGTATTTT. This codes for CASGLVLGLAGRPDTQYF. Full variable domain (remainder filled in from reference TRBV12-5 and TRBJ2-3): DARVTQTPRHKVTEMGQEVTMRCQPILGHNTVFWYRQTMMQGLELLAYFRNRAPLDDSGMPKDRFSAEMPDATLATLKIQPSEPRDSAVYFCASGLVLGLAGRPDTQYFGPGTRLTVL.

This rearrangement joins TRBV3-1 (or the pseudogene TRBV3-2) to TRBJ1-1, with D unresolved. Germline CDR1 is LGHDT and CDR2 is YNNKEL (reference sequence). V dropped 0 bases and J dropped 2 bases, with 7 bases sitting between them. The CDR3 is made up of 14 amino acids. The CDR3 coding sequence is TGTGCCAGCAGCCAAGATGAGTCCAACACTGAAGCTTTCTTT. This encodes CASSQDESNTEAFF.

This clone has just a few counts. This chain links TRBV28 with TRBJ1-5; 8 bases are a match to TRBD1. There are 14 residues in the CDR3. The V segment lost 7 bases and the J segment 7 bases; nucleotides outside the gene matches: 9. CDR1 is MDHEN, CDR2 SYDVKM, per germline. In nucleotides, the CDR3 is TGTGCCAGCATTTTCCAGGGGGCGGGGCAGCCCCAGCATTTT. Translation gives CASIFQGAGQPQHF. Full variable domain (remainder filled in from reference TRBV28 and TRBJ1-5): DVKVTQSSRYLVKRTGEKVFLECVQDMDHENMFWYRQDPGLGLRLIYFSYDVKMKEKGDIPEGYSVSREKKERFSLILESASTNQTSMYLCASIFQGAGQPQHFGDGTRLSIL.

Only one count was recorded for this clone. CDR3 in amino acids: CASSFGTGDEKLFF. The DNA of the CDR3 is TGTGCCAGCAGCTTCGGGACAGGGGACGAAAAACTGTTTTTT. This sequence joins TRBV5-6 and TRBJ1-4; TRBD1 matches 10 bases. The CDR3 length is 14 residues. V was pared by 2 bases and J by 8 bases, with 3 bases of the junction left unmatched. Germline CDR1 SGHDT, CDR2 YYEEEE.

This chain links TRBV18 with TRBJ2-3; no clear D. The CDR3 contains 14 residues. Germline assignment: CDR1 KGHSH and CDR2 LQKENI. Trimming left V 3 bases short and J 1 base short, with 8 bases between. The CDR3, as DNA: TGTGCCAGCTCACCTCCCGGTCGCACAGATACGCAGTATTTT. It encodes CASSPPGRTDTQYF.

The chain uses TRBV5-5 and TRBJ2-5, with a possible D match to TRBD2 (5 bases). Trimming left V 3 bases short and J 7 bases short, with 22 bases between. The CDR3 has 16 residues. Germline CDR1 SGHKS, CDR2 YYEKEE (reference sequence). Here the CDR3 DNA reads TGTGCCAGCAGCTACGCCTATGGCGAGGGAGAGGGGACCCAGTACTTC. This translates into CASSYAYGEGEGTQYF.

The chain is built from TRBV9 and TRBJ1-1; D is unresolved. The CDR3 spans 11 residues. Germline values: CDR1 SGDLS, CDR2 YYNGEE. Trimming left V 4 bases short and J 6 bases short, with 7 bases between. CDR3 DNA sequence: TGTGCCAGCAGCTCGGACTCTGAAGCTTTCTTT. This encodes CASSSDSEAFF.

The rearrangement links TRBV5-4 to TRBJ2-4, with TRBD1 as a possible D gene (7 bases). V lost 4 bases and J lost 7, with 18 bases in between. The CDR3 totals 15 residues. Germline V gene sequence: CDR1 SGHNT, CDR2 YYREEE (reference sequence). CDR3 in amino acids: CASSDAWDSGNIQYF. In DNA, the CDR3 is TGTGCCAGCAGCGATGCCTGGGACAGCGGGAACATTCAGTACTTC.

The chain uses TRBV19 and TRBJ1-2; D call uncertain. V was cut by 3 bases and J by 0 bases, with 5 bases left in between. CDR3 length: 13 amino acids. Germline assignment: CDR1 LNHDA and CDR2 SQIVND (reference sequence). CDR3 region: CASSMGSNYGYTF. The DNA of the CDR3 is TGTGCCAGTAGTATGGGATCTAACTATGGCTACACCTTC.

The CDR3 sequence: CASSFEPGHGYEQYF. The CDR3, as DNA: TGTGCCAGCAGCTTTGAACCGGGACACGGCTACGAGCAGTACTTC. The chain recombines TRBV7-8 with TRBJ2-7; tentatively, D is TRBD1 (6 bases). The V gene's germline CDR1 is SGHVS and CDR2 FQNEAQ. This CDR3 has 15 residues. V was pared by 3 bases and J by 3 bases, with 15 bases between. The variable domain in full, completed from reference TRBV7-8 and TRBJ2-7, reads GAGVSQSPRYKVAKRGQDVALRCDPISGHVSLFWYQQALGQGPEFLTYFQNEAQLDKSGLPSDRFFAERPEGSVSTLKIQRTQQEDSAVYLCASSFEPGHGYEQYFGPGTRLTVT.

This sequence joins TRBV2 and TRBJ1-1, with TRBD1 as a possible D gene (6 bases). Per the germline V gene, CDR1 is SNHLY and CDR2 is FYNNEI. This CDR3 is 15 amino acids long. Trimming stripped 4 bases from V and 2 bases from J, with 14 bases between. The CDR3 reads CASSGGDTVNTEAFF. CDR3 sequence (DNA): TGTGCCAGCAGTGGAGGGGACACAGTAAACACTGAAGCTTTCTTT. Variable domain in full (rest from reference TRBV2 and TRBJ1-1): EPEVTQTPSHQVTQMGQEVILRCVPISNHLYFYWYRQILGQKVEFLVSFYNNEISEKSEIFDDQFSVERPDGSNFTLKIRSTKLEDSAMYFCASSGGDTVNTEAFFGQGTRLTVV.

This sequence joins TRBV19 and TRBJ2-1; D may correspond to TRBD1 or TRBD2 (5 bases each). CDR3 size: 14 residues. The V end lost 10 bases, the J end lost 0 bases, and 13 bases lay between the germline ends. Germline V gives CDR1 LNHDA, CDR2 SQIVND (reference sequence). CDR3 DNA sequence: TGTGCCACAAGGGACCTAAGCTCCTACAATGAGCAGTTCTTC. It yields the protein CATRDLSSYNEQFF.

This chain joins TRBV3-1 (or the pseudogene TRBV3-2) and TRBJ1-5; D not certain. V gave up 4 bases and J gave up 0 bases, with 4 bases separating them. Germline V gives CDR1 LGHDT, CDR2 YNNKEL (reference sequence). This CDR3 spans 13 amino acids. The CDR3 bases are TGTGCCAGCAGCCGGGGTAGCAATCAGCCCCAGCATTTT. Protein product: CASSRGSNQPQHF.

This rearrangement joins TRBV7-6 to TRBJ2-5, with no clear D. This CDR3 has 11 residues. Per germline, CDR1 SGHVS and CDR2 FNYEAQ. Between the trimmed V and J ends, which lost 4 bases and 9 bases, there was a span of 9 bases. CDR3 loop: CASSSPLAQYF. CDR3 DNA sequence: TGTGCCAGCAGCTCTCCATTGGCCCAGTACTTC.

The chain carries TRBV3-1 (or the pseudogene TRBV3-2) and TRBJ1-2; 7 bases match TRBD1. This CDR3 comprises 15 residues. Trimming took 0 bases from V and 2 from J; bases not matched to a gene: 3. Germline CDR1 LGHDT, CDR2 YNNKEL (reference sequence). CDR3 coding DNA: TGTGCCAGCAGCCAAGATCTAGGGGGCAACTATGGCTACACCTTC. Protein product: CASSQDLGGNYGYTF.

The chain uses TRBV7-3 and TRBJ2-3, with 11 positions matching TRBD2. CDR1 is SGHTA and CDR2 is FQGTGA in the germline V gene. This CDR3 is built from 17 residues. The trim removed 4 bases at V and 2 bases at J, leaving 8 bases unmatched. The DNA for the CDR3 is TGTGCCAGCAGCTCGACCGGGACTAGCGGACCCACAGATACGCAGTATTTT. This gives the protein CASSSTGTSGPTDTQYF.

This clone was counted once. The CDR3 is CASSLGQRLNGYTF. The CDR3 coding sequence is TGTGCCAGCAGCTTGGGACAGAGACTTAATGGCTACACCTTC. The chain recombines TRBV5-5 with TRBJ1-2, with a weak D call TRBD1 (5 bases). The CDR3 covers 14 residues. CDR1 is SGHKS and CDR2 is YYEKEE in the germline V gene (reference sequence). V was pared by 0 bases and J by 6 bases, with 12 bases between.

A word on this clone: The sample carries other DNA sequences with the same CDR3. The CDR3 DNA sequence: TGTGCCAGCAGCCAAGGGGGCCAGCCCCAGCATTTT. Encoded protein: CASSQGGQPQHF. The chain employs TRBV3-1 (or the pseudogene TRBV3-2) and TRBJ1-5, with D possibly being TRBD1 (5 bases). This CDR3 has 12 residues. Per the germline V gene, CDR1 is LGHDT and CDR2 is YNNKEL (reference sequence). V was pared by 1 base and J by 7 bases, with 5 bases between.

In its sample, this clone was seen once. This chain links TRBV28 with TRBJ1-2, with D perhaps TRBD1 (5 bases). Per germline, CDR1 MDHEN and CDR2 SYDVKM. The CDR3 covers 15 residues. Trimming took 5 bases from V and 2 from J, leaving 15 bases between them. Written as DNA, the CDR3 is TGTGCCAGCAGTACAGCGTCAGGGAACAACTATGGCTACACCTTC. Translated, it gives CASSTASGNNYGYTF.